This T cell receptor beta chain appears in the sequencing data of a study of PD-L1 blockade in urothelial cancer. In germline, CDR1 is MNHNS, CDR2 SASEGT. V was shortened by 10 bases and J by 2 bases, with 12 bases between the two germline ends. This CDR3 is 12 amino acids long. Time point in this sample: pretreatment peripheral blood. Clones were sequenced by immunoSEQ multiplex PCR, and TCRdb holds only the in-frame ones, with some missing. The sample lists about 87,000 clones, 89% occurring once. The sample in question was PBMCs, obtained around atezolizumab (anti-PD-L1) treatment. This sequence was found in a woman of 80 years or more with urothelial cancer. The genes are TRBV6-1 and TRBJ2-7; D is perhaps TRBD1 (6 bases). The DNA of the CDR3 is TGTGCCACCCGGACAGACGCCTACGAGCAGTACTTC. Protein product: CATRTDAYEQYF.